The 14 T cell receptor beta chains below come from one sample, sequenced in a study of PD-1 blockade in classical Hodgkin lymphoma. Assay: immunoSEQ multiplex PCR; the TCRdb copy retains only in-frame clones and omits some. Here the sample spans tens of thousands of clones, 70% to 80% being singletons. No patient escaped relapse after autologous stem cell transplantation, and brentuximab vedotin exposure varied. The sample here was peripheral blood mononuclear cells (PBMCs), taken at baseline. Receptors originate from a human donor with classical Hodgkin lymphoma.

This clone was found once. The chain joins TRBV2 to TRBJ2-7; 8 nucleotides align to TRBD1. Germline V CDR1 and CDR2: SNHLY, FYNNEI. The CDR3 is made up of 13 amino acids. With V trimmed by 11 bases and J by 3 bases, 9 bases remained unmatched. The CDR3 region has the DNA TGTGCCGCAGCCCAGGGGGCCATCTACGAGCAGTACTTC. Translated: CAAAQGAIYEQYF.

The V and J genes are TRBV6-1 and TRBJ1-2, with 7 bases matching TRBD1. J was trimmed by 4 bases and V by 4 bases; bases with no gene match: 18. This CDR3 has 18 amino acids. Germline V gene sequence: CDR1 MNHNS, CDR2 SASEGT. The CDR3 reads CASSVDSGTAFFFYGYTF. CDR3 bases: TGTGCCAGCAGTGTAGACTCCGGGACAGCCTTTTTTTTCTATGGCTACACCTTC.

This clone has just one count. This rearrangement joins TRBV11-2 to TRBJ1-2, with 8 bases aligning to TRBD1. Losses at the gene ends were 4 bases for V and 0 bases for J; bases not matched to a gene: 10. Germline CDR1 reads SGHAT; CDR2 reads FQNNGV. The CDR3 spans 17 residues. CDR3 loop: CASSSTAGGVTNYGYTF. CDR3 nucleotide sequence: TGTGCCAGCAGCTCCACGGCAGGGGGCGTAACTAACTATGGCTACACCTTC.

This clone was found a few times. This chain joins TRBV9 and TRBJ2-1, with 7 bases identical to TRBD2. CDR3 size: 18 residues. Germline loops: CDR1 SGDLS, CDR2 YYNGEE. Trimming at V came to 0 bases and at J to 0 bases, leaving 9 bases not matched to a gene. The CDR3 protein is CASSVVASGGNSYNEQFF. CDR3 bases: TGTGCCAGCAGCGTAGTCGCTAGCGGAGGGAACTCCTACAATGAGCAGTTCTTC.

The gene calls are TRBV4-3 and TRBJ1-1; no reliable D call. This CDR3 region has 15 residues. CDR1 is LGHNA, CDR2 YSLEER, per germline. With 1 base removed from V and 2 bases from J, the gap between germline ends came to 11 bases. The CDR3 sequence: CASSQGSSLNTEAFF. The CDR3 nucleotides read TGCGCCAGCAGCCAAGGTAGCAGCCTAAACACTGAAGCTTTCTTT.

This sequence joins TRBV7-9 and TRBJ1-5; weak D call: TRBD1 (6 bases). Trimming took 5 bases from V and 5 from J, leaving 10 bases between them. In germline, CDR1 is SEHNR, CDR2 FQNEAQ (reference sequence). There are 13 residues in the CDR3. The CDR3 loop is CASSAGVDQPQHF. The CDR3 DNA follows: TGTGCCAGCAGCGCAGGGGTGGATCAGCCCCAGCATTTT.

V is TRBV9 and J is TRBJ2-1; 11 nucleotides match TRBD2. Looked up from germline, CDR1 is SGDLS and CDR2 is YYNGEE. The CDR3 spans 20 residues. V shed 0 bases and J 0 bases; nucleotides not matched to a gene: 11. CDR3 nucleotides: TGTGCCAGCAGCGTAGCACGACTAGCGGGAAGCGGCAGCTCCTACAATGAGCAGTTCTTC. The encoded protein is CASSVARLAGSGSSYNEQFF.

The rearrangement joins TRBV6-6 to TRBJ2-5; the D gene could be TRBD1 or TRBD2 (5 bases each). The germline CDR1 and CDR2 sequences are MNHNY and SVGAGI (reference sequence). The CDR3 totals 15 residues. The ends were cut back, 2 bases at V and 4 bases at J, with 14 bases in the middle. The CDR3 region is CASSYPVLGAETQYF. The CDR3 DNA is TGTGCCAGCAGTTACCCCGTGCTCGGGGCAGAGACCCAGTACTTC.

V and J are TRBV18 and TRBJ1-2; perhaps TRBD1 as D (5 bases). Trimming left V 3 bases short and J 6 bases short, with 17 bases between. Per the germline V gene, CDR1 is KGHSH and CDR2 is LQKENI. The CDR3 is made up of 15 amino acids. The CDR3: CASSPLTTAANGYTF. CDR3 DNA sequence: TGTGCCAGCTCACCTCTAACGACAGCCGCGAATGGCTACACCTTC.

CDR3 loop: CASSDNEPNQPQHF. In nucleotides, the CDR3 is TGTGCCAGCAGCGATAATGAACCTAATCAGCCCCAGCATTTT. This chain connects TRBV6-6 to TRBJ1-5; D uncertain. Per the germline V gene, CDR1 is MNHNY and CDR2 is SVGAGI (reference sequence). The CDR3 has 14 residues. The V end lost 6 bases, the J end lost 4 bases, and 13 bases lay between the germline ends.

The chain couples TRBV5-6 to TRBJ2-7; TRBD1 might be the D (5 bases). The V end was cut by 2 bases, the J end by 2 bases, with 11 bases between. Germline lookup yields CDR1 SGHDT and CDR2 YYEEEE. The CDR3 covers 14 residues. DNA of the CDR3: TGTGCCAGCAGCTTTATGACAGCAACCTACGAGCAGTACTTC. Its protein is CASSFMTATYEQYF.

This clone was observed a few times. This chain links TRBV5-4 with TRBJ1-2, with D maybe TRBD1 (5 bases). Germline CDR1 is SGHNT and CDR2 is YYREEE (reference sequence). The length of the CDR3 is 15 residues. V lost 5 bases to trimming and J lost 4 bases, with 18 bases between them. Written as DNA, the CDR3 is TGTGCCAGCAGGGATTTCGCAGGGAGTGCCTATGGCTACACCTTC. Its translation is CASRDFAGSAYGYTF. Full variable domain (missing parts from reference TRBV5-4 and TRBJ1-2): ETGVTQSPTHLIKTRGQQVTLRCSSQSGHNTVSWYQQALGQGPQFIFQYYREEENGRGNFPPRFSGLQFPNYSSELNVNALELDDSALYLCASRDFAGSAYGYTFGSGTRLTVV.

The chain links TRBV10-3 to TRBJ1-1; TRBD1 aligns across 9 bases. The CDR3 is made up of 18 amino acids. The trim removed 0 bases at V and 2 bases at J, leaving 10 bases unmatched. Germline lookup yields CDR1 ENHRY and CDR2 SYGVKD. The CDR3 loop is CAISESGGTGLRNTEAFF. CDR3 sequence (DNA): TGTGCCATCAGTGAGTCCGGGGGGACAGGGCTAAGAAACACTGAAGCTTTCTTT.

In nucleotides, the CDR3 is TGTGCCAGCGAGGGAGGGGAGCAGTTCTTC. Its protein is CASEGGEQFF. The chain joins TRBV25-1 to TRBJ2-1; 7 nucleotides line up with TRBD2. The CDR3 sequence is 10 residues long. Trimming cost V 8 bases and J 10 bases; bases outside gene matches: 2. Germline V lookup: CDR1 MGHDK, CDR2 SYGVNS.